This T cell receptor (beta chain) was recovered during a study of cytomegalovirus exposure and HLA in healthy donors. This PCR relied on a set of 60 Vbeta primers and 13 Jbeta primers. Generated by immunoSEQ multiplex PCR, the TCRdb table keeps only in-frame clones and is missing some. Of roughly 98,000 clones listed, around 77% are singletons. Germline-derived CDR1 and CDR2 are ENHRY and SYGVKD. Trimming shortened V by 2 bases and J by 0 bases, and 14 bases separated the two germline ends. CDR3 length equals 17 residues. Sequenced: PBMCs. This chain joins TRBV10-3 and TRBJ2-4; weak D call: TRBD2 (6 bases). The source of this sequence is a man aged 35-49 years in good health and CMV-seronegative. CDR3 sequence reads: CAISELLGGLAKNIQYF. The CDR3 DNA is TGTGCCATCAGTGAGCTTCTGGGAGGTCTAGCCAAAAACATTCAGTACTTC.